Listed below are T cell receptor beta chains from one sample, sequenced in a study of blood T cell repertoires in COVID-19. Repertoires were generated with immunoSEQ multiplex PCR, while TCRdb's copy carries only in-frame clones and drops some. The sample records 110,000 to 150,000 clones, about 90% being singletons. Sequencing was carried out using peripheral blood. These receptors originate from a woman aged 60 to 75 with acute or convalescent COVID-19. CDR3s include the opening cysteine and the closing phenylalanine or tryptophan. D genes are given only for firm matches. Rows may omit the clone size; those that give it use once, few, many or a size class.

D: TRBD1
V: TRBV3-1/TRBV3-2
size: .
J: TRBJ1-6
DNA: TGTGCCAGCAGCCAAGTGCATCCGAAAGGGGGCGGCCATTCACCCCTCCACTTT
CDR3: CASSQVHPKGGGHSPLHF

D: TRBD1
V: TRBV18
size: .
J: TRBJ2-3
DNA: TGTGCCAGCTCACCCGGGACAGGGGGCTTCGCAGATACGCAGTATTTT
CDR3: CASSPGTGGFADTQYF

D: TRBD1
V: TRBV28
size: once
J: TRBJ1-3
DNA: TGTGCCAGCAGTCGACAGGGAGAAAACACCATATATTTT
CDR3: CASSRQGENTIYF

D: .
V: TRBV3-1/TRBV3-2
size: .
J: TRBJ1-2
DNA: TGTGCCAGCAGCCCAGGGGTGGTTCGTGGCTACACCTTC
CDR3: CASSPGVVRGYTF

D: .
V: TRBV12-3/TRBV12-4
size: .
J: TRBJ1-5
DNA: TGTGCCAGCAGTTTGCAGGGGCAACAGCCCCAGCATTTT
CDR3: CASSLQGQQPQHF

D: TRBD1
V: TRBV28
size: once
J: TRBJ1-6
DNA: TGTGCCAGCAGTTCCGGACAGGGCAGGAATTCACCCCTCCACTTT
CDR3: CASSSGQGRNSPLHF

D: .
V: TRBV2
size: .
J: TRBJ1-4
DNA: TGTGCCAGCAGTGAAGTAATAGGCCAGGTCGTCGGCGTAGCTAATGAAAAACTGTTTTTT
CDR3: CASSEVIGQVVGVANEKLFF

D: TRBD1
V: TRBV6-5
size: .
J: TRBJ1-3
DNA: TGTGCCAGCAGTTACCAGACAGGGGCTGGAAACACCATATATTTT
CDR3: CASSYQTGAGNTIYF

D: TRBD2
V: TRBV28
size: .
J: TRBJ2-1
DNA: TGTGCCAGCAGTATGGAGCGGGGGGGCCTATATGAGCAGTTCTTC
CDR3: CASSMERGGLYEQFF

D: TRBD1
V: TRBV16
size: .
J: TRBJ1-4
DNA: TGTGCCAGCACCACCGGGACAGAGAATGAAAAACTGTTTTTT
CDR3: CASTTGTENEKLFF

D: .
V: TRBV5-4
size: .
J: TRBJ1-2
DNA: TGTGCCAGCAGCGAAATGACTGGGAACTATGGCTACACCTTC
CDR3: CASSEMTGNYGYTF

D: TRBD2
V: TRBV4-1
size: .
J: TRBJ2-1
DNA: TGCGCCAGCAGCCAACCGCTCGCTAGCGGGGGGGTGAATGAGCAGTTCTTC
CDR3: CASSQPLASGGVNEQFF

D: .
V: TRBV9
size: .
J: TRBJ2-1
DNA: TGTGCCAGCAGCGCTTTAGGGGGTAATGAGCAGTTCTTC
CDR3: CASSALGGNEQFF

D: TRBD1
V: TRBV7-8
size: .
J: TRBJ1-2
DNA: TGTGCCAGCAGCCCGGGACAGGGGCATGGCTACACCTTC
CDR3: CASSPGQGHGYTF

D: TRBD1
V: TRBV9
size: .
J: TRBJ1-2
DNA: TGTGCCAGCACTGAGGGGACAGGGTCGAACTATGGCTACACCTTC
CDR3: CASTEGTGSNYGYTF

D: TRBD2
V: TRBV7-2
size: .
J: TRBJ2-1
DNA: TGTGCCAGCAGCTATCCAGCTAGCGGGGGGGGCAATGAGCAGTTCTTC
CDR3: CASSYPASGGGNEQFF

D: .
V: TRBV21-1
size: .
J: TRBJ1-2
DNA: TGTGCCAGCGGAATCAGGGGTGCGGATGGCTACACCTTC
CDR3: CASGIRGADGYTF

D: .
V: TRBV19
size: .
J: TRBJ1-6
DNA: TGTGCCAGTACTCACTCAAGCGGGGGATCTCCCCTCCACTTT
CDR3: CASTHSSGGSPLHF

D: TRBD2
V: TRBV5-4
size: few
J: TRBJ2-4
DNA: TGTGCCAGCAGCTACCTAGCGGGGAGGGCCAAAAACATTCAGTACTTC
CDR3: CASSYLAGRAKNIQYF

D: TRBD2
V: TRBV7-3
size: .
J: TRBJ2-1
DNA: TGTGCCAGCAGTTACGGGACTAGCCCCAATGAGCAGTTCTTC
CDR3: CASSYGTSPNEQFF

D: .
V: TRBV11-3
size: .
J: TRBJ2-2
DNA: TGTGCCAGCAGCCGGGGACTTGAGGGCGGGGAGCTGTTTTTT
CDR3: CASSRGLEGGELFF

D: .
V: TRBV6-5
size: .
J: TRBJ2-4
DNA: TGTGCCAGCAGTTACACGGGGGAAAAAGGGAACATTCAGTACTTC
CDR3: CASSYTGEKGNIQYF

D: .
V: TRBV13
size: .
J: TRBJ1-1
DNA: TGTGCCAGCAGCTTACGACAGGCGGGCACTGAAGCTTTCTTT
CDR3: CASSLRQAGTEAFF

D: .
V: TRBV2
size: .
J: TRBJ1-6
DNA: TGTCTCACGCAGGCCAGGCAGGACAGTTCACCCCTCCACTTT
CDR3: CLTQARQDSSPLHF

D: .
V: TRBV5-6
size: once
J: TRBJ2-7
DNA: TGTGCCAGCAGCTTGGGGCATCCGTCCGAGCAGTACTTC
CDR3: CASSLGHPSEQYF

D: .
V: TRBV7-9
size: .
J: TRBJ1-2
DNA: TGTGCCAGCAGCCGGACAACTAACTATGGCTACACCTTC
CDR3: CASSRTTNYGYTF

D: TRBD2
V: TRBV9
size: .
J: TRBJ2-1
DNA: TGTGCCAGCAGCGTATTAGCGGGGGCCAGGTACAATGAGCAGTTCTTC
CDR3: CASSVLAGARYNEQFF

D: TRBD2
V: TRBV19
size: .
J: TRBJ2-3
DNA: TGTGCCAGTAGTCCCCGGACTAGCGGGGGGGGAGATACGCAGTATTTT
CDR3: CASSPRTSGGGDTQYF

D: .
V: TRBV4-3
size: .
J: TRBJ2-5
DNA: TGCGCCAGCAGCCAAGATCTTGGAGGGTTACGAGAGACCCAGTACTTC
CDR3: CASSQDLGGLRETQYF

D: TRBD1
V: TRBV4-1
size: .
J: TRBJ1-1
DNA: TGCGCCAGCTCAGCCGGGACAGGGATGGCTGAAGCTTTCTTT
CDR3: CASSAGTGMAEAFF

D: TRBD1
V: TRBV5-8
size: .
J: TRBJ2-2
DNA: TGTGCCAGCAGCATCTGGACAGGGGACGACACCGGGGAGCTGTTTTTT
CDR3: CASSIWTGDDTGELFF

D: TRBD1
V: TRBV5-1
size: .
J: TRBJ1-2
DNA: TGCGCCAGCAGCAGTACAGGGGGAGCTAACTATGGCTACACCTTC
CDR3: CASSSTGGANYGYTF

D: .
V: TRBV27
size: .
J: TRBJ2-2
DNA: TGTGCCAGCAGTTTATTTCAGCAGGGCGGCACCGGGGAGCTGTTTTTT
CDR3: CASSLFQQGGTGELFF

D: .
V: TRBV7-9
size: few
J: TRBJ1-1
DNA: TGTGCCAGCAGCTTCGGTGGAGCTGAAGCTTTCTTT
CDR3: CASSFGGAEAFF

D: .
V: TRBV6-5
size: .
J: TRBJ1-2
DNA: TGTGCCAGCGGTCGTCCGGACAGTCACTATGGCTACACCTTC
CDR3: CASGRPDSHYGYTF

D: .
V: TRBV7-2
size: .
J: TRBJ2-3
DNA: TGTGCCAGCAGCTTAGTCGCTGACTCTAGCACAGATACGCAGTATTTT
CDR3: CASSLVADSSTDTQYF

D: TRBD1
V: TRBV3-1/TRBV3-2
size: .
J: TRBJ1-6
DNA: TGTGCCAGCAGCAACGACAGGGCCTATAATTCACCCCTCCACTTT
CDR3: CASSNDRAYNSPLHF

D: .
V: TRBV9
size: .
J: TRBJ1-3
DNA: TGTGCCAGCAGCCCCCGTTTGGGGGCAGCTTTTGGAAACACCATATATTTT
CDR3: CASSPRLGAAFGNTIYF

D: .
V: TRBV3-1/TRBV3-2
size: .
J: TRBJ1-1
DNA: TGTGCCAGCAGCTTAAGCGCACTGAACACTGAAGCTTTCTTT
CDR3: CASSLSALNTEAFF

D: TRBD1
V: TRBV7-2
size: once
J: TRBJ2-7
DNA: TGTGCCAGCAGCTTAGCGGCGTTTGGGACAGGGTTCTCCGAGCAGTACTTC
CDR3: CASSLAAFGTGFSEQYF

D: TRBD1
V: TRBV29-1
size: .
J: TRBJ1-2
DNA: TGCAGCGTCCTAGGACAGGGCTATGGCTACACCTTC
CDR3: CSVLGQGYGYTF

D: TRBD1
V: TRBV6-5
size: .
J: TRBJ1-3
DNA: TGTGCCAGCAGTACAGGGGTAACCGGAAACACCATATATTTT
CDR3: CASSTGVTGNTIYF

D: TRBD2
V: TRBV7-7
size: .
J: TRBJ2-1
DNA: TGTGCTAGCAGCTTATCCGGGGGAGGGAATGAGCAGTTCTTC
CDR3: CASSLSGGGNEQFF

D: .
V: TRBV24-1
size: .
J: TRBJ1-1
DNA: TGTGCCACCAGTGATTTCGGGTTTACTGAAGCTTTCTTT
CDR3: CATSDFGFTEAFF

D: TRBD1
V: TRBV19
size: .
J: TRBJ2-2
DNA: TGTGCCAGTAGTATCCAACAGGGGGCCGGCGGGGAGCTGTTTTTT
CDR3: CASSIQQGAGGELFF

D: TRBD2
V: TRBV7-2
size: .
J: TRBJ2-1
DNA: TGTGCCAGCAGCCCGGGACTAGCGGGGGTAGGCAATGAGCAGTTCTTC
CDR3: CASSPGLAGVGNEQFF

D: TRBD2
V: TRBV5-1
size: .
J: TRBJ2-1
DNA: TGCGCCAGCAGCTTGGCGGGGAGGGACTACAATGAGCAGTTCTTC
CDR3: CASSLAGRDYNEQFF